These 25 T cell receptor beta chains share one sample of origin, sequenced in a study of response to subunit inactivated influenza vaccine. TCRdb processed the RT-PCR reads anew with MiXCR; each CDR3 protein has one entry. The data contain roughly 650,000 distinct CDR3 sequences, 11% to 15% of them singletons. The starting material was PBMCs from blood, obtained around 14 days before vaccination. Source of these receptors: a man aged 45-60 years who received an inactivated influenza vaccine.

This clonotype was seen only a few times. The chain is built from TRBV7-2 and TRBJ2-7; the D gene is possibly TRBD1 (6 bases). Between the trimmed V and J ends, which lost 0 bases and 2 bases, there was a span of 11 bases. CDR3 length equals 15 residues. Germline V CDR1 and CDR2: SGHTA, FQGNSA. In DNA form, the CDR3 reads TGTGCCAGCAGCTTAGCCGGACAGATTACCTACGAGCAGTACTTC. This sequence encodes CASSLAGQITYEQYF.

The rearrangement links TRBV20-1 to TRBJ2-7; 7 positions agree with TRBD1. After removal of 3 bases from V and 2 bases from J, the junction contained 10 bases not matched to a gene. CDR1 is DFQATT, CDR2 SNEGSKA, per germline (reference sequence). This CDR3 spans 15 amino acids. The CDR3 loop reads CSARPARDSPYEQYF. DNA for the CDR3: TGCAGTGCTAGGCCGGCTCGGGACAGCCCCTACGAGCAGTACTTC.

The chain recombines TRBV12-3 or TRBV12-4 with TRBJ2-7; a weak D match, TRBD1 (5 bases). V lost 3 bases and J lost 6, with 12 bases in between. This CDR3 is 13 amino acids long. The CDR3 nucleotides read TGTGCCAGCAGTTTTCCAGGGTTTGGCGAGCAGTACTTC. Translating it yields CASSFPGFGEQYF.

The DNA for the CDR3 is TGTGCCAGCAGCCCCTCTTGGAGGGGGGGCGTGTCCTACAATGAGCAGTTCTTC. Translating it yields CASSPSWRGGVSYNEQFF. V is TRBV7-9 and J is TRBJ2-1; D perhaps matches TRBD2 (7 bases). Trimming shortened V by 5 bases and J by 1 base, and 21 bases separated the two germline ends. Looked up from germline, CDR1 is SEHNR and CDR2 is FQNEAQ (reference sequence). CDR3 length: 18 amino acids.

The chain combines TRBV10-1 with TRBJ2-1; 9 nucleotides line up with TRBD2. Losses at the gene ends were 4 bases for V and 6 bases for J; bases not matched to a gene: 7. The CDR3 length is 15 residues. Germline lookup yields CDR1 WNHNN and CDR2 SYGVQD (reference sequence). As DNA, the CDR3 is TGCGCCAGCAGTGGTGTGGCGGGGGGGGCCAATGAGCAGTTCTTC. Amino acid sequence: CASSGVAGGANEQFF.

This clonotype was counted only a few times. CDR3 sequence reads: CASSEGSSGSFSGELFF. The CDR3 DNA sequence: TGCGCCAGCAGCGAGGGGTCTAGCGGGAGTTTCTCCGGGGAGCTGTTTTTT. The chain employs TRBV5-1 and TRBJ2-2, with 10 bases lining up with TRBD2. This CDR3 has 17 residues. Per the germline V gene, CDR1 is SGHRS and CDR2 is YFSETQ. After removal of 4 bases from V and 6 bases from J, the junction contained 12 bases not matched to a gene. The whole variable domain, remainder taken from reference TRBV5-1 and TRBJ2-2, is KAGVTQTPRYLIKTRGQQVTLSCSPISGHRSVSWYQQTPGQGLQFLFEYFSETQRNKGNFPGRFSGRQFSNSRSEMNVSTLELGDSALYLCASSEGSSGSFSGELFFGEGSRLTVL.

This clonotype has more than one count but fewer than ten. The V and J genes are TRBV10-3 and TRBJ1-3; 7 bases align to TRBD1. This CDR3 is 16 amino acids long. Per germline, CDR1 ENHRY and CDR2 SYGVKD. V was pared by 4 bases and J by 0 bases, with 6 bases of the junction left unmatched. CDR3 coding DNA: TGTGCCATCAGTGCCAGACAGGGACTCTCTGGAAACACCATATATTTT. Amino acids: CAISARQGLSGNTIYF.

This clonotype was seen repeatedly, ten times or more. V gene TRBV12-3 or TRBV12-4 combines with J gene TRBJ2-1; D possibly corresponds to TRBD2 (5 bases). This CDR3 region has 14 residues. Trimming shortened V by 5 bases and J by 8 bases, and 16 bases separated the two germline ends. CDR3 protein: CASSLLGGGHEQFF. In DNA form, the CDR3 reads TGTGCCAGCAGTCTCCTAGGTGGAGGCCATGAGCAGTTCTTC.

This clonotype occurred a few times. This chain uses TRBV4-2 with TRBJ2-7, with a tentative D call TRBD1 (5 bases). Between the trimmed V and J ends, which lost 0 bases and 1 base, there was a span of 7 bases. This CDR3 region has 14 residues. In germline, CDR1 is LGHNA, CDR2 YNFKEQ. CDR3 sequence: CASSQEYRSYEQYF. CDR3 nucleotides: TGTGCCAGCAGCCAAGAATACAGGTCCTACGAGCAGTACTTC.

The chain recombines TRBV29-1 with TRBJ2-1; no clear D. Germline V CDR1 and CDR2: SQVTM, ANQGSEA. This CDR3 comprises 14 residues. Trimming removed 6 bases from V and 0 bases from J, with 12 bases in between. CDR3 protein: CSVGIISSYNEQFF. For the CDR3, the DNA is TGCAGCGTGGGAATTATTAGCTCCTACAATGAGCAGTTCTTC.

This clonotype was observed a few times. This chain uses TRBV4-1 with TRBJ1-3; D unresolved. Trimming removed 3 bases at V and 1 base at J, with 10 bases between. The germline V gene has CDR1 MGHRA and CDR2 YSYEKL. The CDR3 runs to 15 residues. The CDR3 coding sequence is TGCGCCAGCAGCCAGGAGGGAGGGTCTGGAAACACCATATATTTT. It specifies CASSQEGGSGNTIYF.

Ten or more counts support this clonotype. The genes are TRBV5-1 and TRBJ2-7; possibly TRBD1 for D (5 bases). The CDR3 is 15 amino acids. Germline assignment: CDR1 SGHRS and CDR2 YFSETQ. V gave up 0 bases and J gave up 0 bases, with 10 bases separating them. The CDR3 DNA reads TGCGCCAGCAGCTTGGGCCAGGGCCTCTCCTACGAGCAGTACTTC. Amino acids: CASSLGQGLSYEQYF.

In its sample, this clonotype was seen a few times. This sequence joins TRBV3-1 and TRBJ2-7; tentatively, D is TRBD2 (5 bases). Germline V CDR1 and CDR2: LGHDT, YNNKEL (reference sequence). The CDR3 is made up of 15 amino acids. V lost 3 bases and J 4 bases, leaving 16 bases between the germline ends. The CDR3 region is CASSHQSGIWYEQYF. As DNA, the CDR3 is TGTGCCAGCAGCCACCAGTCGGGGATTTGGTACGAGCAGTACTTC.

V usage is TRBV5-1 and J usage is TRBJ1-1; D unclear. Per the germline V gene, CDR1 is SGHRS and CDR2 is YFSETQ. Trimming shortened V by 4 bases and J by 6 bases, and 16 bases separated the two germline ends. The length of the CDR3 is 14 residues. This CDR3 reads CASSPEEFRAEAFF. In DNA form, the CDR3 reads TGCGCCAGCAGCCCCGAAGAATTCCGCGCTGAAGCTTTCTTT.

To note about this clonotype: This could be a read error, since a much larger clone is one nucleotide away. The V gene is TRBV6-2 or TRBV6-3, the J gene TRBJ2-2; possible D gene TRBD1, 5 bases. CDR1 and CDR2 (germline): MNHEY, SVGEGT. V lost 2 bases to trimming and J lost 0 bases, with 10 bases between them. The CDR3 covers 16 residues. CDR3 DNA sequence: TGTGCCAGCAGTTACGCACAGGAATCGAACACCGGGGAGCTGTTTTTT. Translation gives CASSYAQESNTGELFF.

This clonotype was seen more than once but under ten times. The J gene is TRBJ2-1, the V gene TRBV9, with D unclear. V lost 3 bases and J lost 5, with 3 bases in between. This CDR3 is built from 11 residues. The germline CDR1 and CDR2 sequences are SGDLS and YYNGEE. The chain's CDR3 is CASSAHNEQFF. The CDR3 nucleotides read TGTGCCAGCAGCGCCCACAATGAGCAGTTCTTC.

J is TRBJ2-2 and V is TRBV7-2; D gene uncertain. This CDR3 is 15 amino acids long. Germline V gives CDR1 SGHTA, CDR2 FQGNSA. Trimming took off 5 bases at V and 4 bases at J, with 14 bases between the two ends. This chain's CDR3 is CASSHGSASTGELFF. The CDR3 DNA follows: TGTGCCAGCAGCCACGGGTCGGCCTCCACCGGGGAGCTGTTTTTT.

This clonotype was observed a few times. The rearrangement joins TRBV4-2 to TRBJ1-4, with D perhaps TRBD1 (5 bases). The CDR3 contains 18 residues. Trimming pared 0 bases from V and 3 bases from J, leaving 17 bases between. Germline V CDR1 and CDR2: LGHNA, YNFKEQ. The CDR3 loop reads CASSQEPLWGRSNEKLFF. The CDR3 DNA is TGTGCCAGCAGCCAAGAACCTCTGTGGGGCAGGTCTAATGAAAAACTGTTTTTT.

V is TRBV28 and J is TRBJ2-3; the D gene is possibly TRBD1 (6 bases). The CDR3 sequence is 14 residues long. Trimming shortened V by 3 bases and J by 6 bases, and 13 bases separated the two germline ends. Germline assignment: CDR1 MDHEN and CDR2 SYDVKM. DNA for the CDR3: TGTGCCAGCAGTTTGCCAAGGGGGTGGGATACGCAGTATTTT. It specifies CASSLPRGWDTQYF.

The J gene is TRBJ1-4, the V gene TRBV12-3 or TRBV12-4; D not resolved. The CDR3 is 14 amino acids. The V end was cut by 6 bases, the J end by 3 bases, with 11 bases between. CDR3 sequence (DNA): TGTGCCAGCAGCCAACGTGGGTCTAATGAAAAACTGTTTTTT. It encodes CASSQRGSNEKLFF.

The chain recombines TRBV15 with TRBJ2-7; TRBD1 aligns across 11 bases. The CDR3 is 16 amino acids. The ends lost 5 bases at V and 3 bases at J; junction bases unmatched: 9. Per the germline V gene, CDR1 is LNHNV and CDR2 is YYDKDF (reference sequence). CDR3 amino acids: CATSGDPGQGGYEQYF. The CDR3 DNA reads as TGTGCCACCAGCGGGGACCCGGGACAGGGGGGCTACGAGCAGTACTTC.

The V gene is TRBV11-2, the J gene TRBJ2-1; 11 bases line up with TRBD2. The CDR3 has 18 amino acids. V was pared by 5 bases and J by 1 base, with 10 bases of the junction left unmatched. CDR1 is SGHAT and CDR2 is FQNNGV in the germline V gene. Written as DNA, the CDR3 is TGTGCCAGCAGCGTTACTAGCGGGAGTGTAAAGTCCTACAATGAGCAGTTCTTC. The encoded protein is CASSVTSGSVKSYNEQFF.

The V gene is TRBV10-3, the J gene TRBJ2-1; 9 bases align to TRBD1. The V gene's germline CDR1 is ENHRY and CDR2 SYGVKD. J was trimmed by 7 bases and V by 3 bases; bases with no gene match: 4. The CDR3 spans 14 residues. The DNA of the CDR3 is TGTGCCATCAGTGAACAGGGGGCGAGAAATGAGCAGTTCTTC. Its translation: CAISEQGARNEQFF.

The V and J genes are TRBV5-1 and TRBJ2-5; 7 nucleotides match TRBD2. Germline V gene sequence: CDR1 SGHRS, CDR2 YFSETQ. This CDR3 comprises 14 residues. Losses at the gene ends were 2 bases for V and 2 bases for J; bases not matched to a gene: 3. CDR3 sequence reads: CASSFGTIQETQYF. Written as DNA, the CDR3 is TGCGCCAGCAGCTTCGGGACTATACAAGAGACCCAGTACTTC.

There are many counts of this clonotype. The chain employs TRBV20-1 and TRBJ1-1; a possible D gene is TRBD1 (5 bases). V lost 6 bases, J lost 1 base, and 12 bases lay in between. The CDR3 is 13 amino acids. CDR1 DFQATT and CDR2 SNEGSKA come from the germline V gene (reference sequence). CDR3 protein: CSALQRGNTEAFF. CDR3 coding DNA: TGCAGTGCCCTACAGAGGGGGAACACTGAAGCTTTCTTT.